These 5 T cell receptor beta chains were sequenced from one sample in a study of blood T cell repertoires in COVID-19. TCRdb's table, derived via immunoSEQ multiplex PCR, lists solely in-frame clones and lacks some. Altogether some 220,000 clones are present, over 75% being singletons, with the ten largest covering roughly 5.3%. The material sequenced was peripheral blood. The receptors come from a man aged 45-65 years with COVID-19, enrolled during active disease.

J is TRBJ2-3 and V is TRBV11-3; 11 bases match TRBD2. Trimming removed 5 bases from V and 1 base from J; junction bases left unmatched: 5. Germline CDR1 is SGHNT and CDR2 is YENEEA. The CDR3 loop spans 16 amino acids. This CDR3 reads CASSLLTSGGTDTQYF. For the CDR3, the DNA is TGTGCCAGCAGCCTCCTGACTAGCGGGGGCACAGATACGCAGTATTTT.

The rearrangement joins TRBV6-2 or TRBV6-3 to TRBJ2-1; TRBD2 agrees at 13 bases. This CDR3 is built from 17 residues. J was trimmed by 4 bases and V by 2 bases; bases with no gene match: 5. Germline V gene sequence: CDR1 MNHEY, CDR2 SVGEGT. In nucleotides, the CDR3 is TGTGCCAGCAGTTACACTAGCGGGGGGGCCTTTTACAATGAGCAGTTCTTC. This translates into CASSYTSGGAFYNEQFF.

The chain links TRBV10-1 to TRBJ1-6, with D possibly TRBD1 on 6 matching bases. The V and J ends lost 6 bases and 7 bases respectively, with 10 bases between them. The CDR3 contains 13 residues. Germline-derived CDR1 and CDR2 are WNHNN and SYGVQD (reference sequence). The CDR3 protein is CASSKGDNSPLHF. The CDR3 DNA is TGCGCCAGCAGCAAGGGGGACAATTCACCCCTCCACTTT.

The rearrangement joins TRBV28 to TRBJ1-6; D uncertain. This CDR3 region has 14 residues. V lost 1 base, J lost 5 bases, and 6 bases lay in between. Germline V CDR1 and CDR2: MDHEN, SYDVKM. The chain's CDR3 is CASSLSADNSPLHF. CDR3 in DNA: TGTGCCAGCAGTTTATCTGCGGATAATTCACCCCTCCACTTT.

The chain carries TRBV4-2 and TRBJ2-3; 14 positions agree with TRBD2. V shed 4 bases, J shed 0 bases, and the junction held 12 bases outside the gene matches. The CDR3 spans 20 residues. Germline values: CDR1 LGHNA, CDR2 YNFKEQ. The CDR3 loop reads CASSPRLAGGTLSSTDTQYF. For the CDR3, the DNA is TGTGCCAGCAGCCCGAGACTAGCGGGGGGGACCCTATCTAGCACAGATACGCAGTATTTT.